This T cell receptor beta chain was found in a study of T cells in Graves' hyperthyroidism and ophthalmopathy. V was cut by 6 bases and J by 6 bases, with 20 bases left in between. The V gene's germline CDR1 is SNHLY and CDR2 FYNNEI. The CDR3 totals 15 residues. TCR beta CDR3 sequences were amplified from RNA transcripts. RT-PCR in the first round (using the HTBI primer set) targeted the TCR CDR3. MiXCR, run by TCRdb on the multiplex PCR reads, gives a single entry per CDR3 protein. This table has under 450,000 distinct CDR3 sequences, more than 15% appearing once. This clonotype has a count of ten or more. Each patient was aged 18 to 65 and had newly diagnosed hyperthyroidism of under 2 months' duration. A patient was excluded if there was uncontrolled infection, other autoimmune disease, pregnancy or lactation.

This clonotype was sampled from a woman aged 18-30 years with Graves' hyperthyroidism. Material: blood. This chain joins TRBV2 and TRBJ1-1; weak D call: TRBD1 (6 bases). The DNA of the CDR3 is TGTGCCAGCAGCGGATTCAGGGGAAGGTTTGCTGAAGCTTTCTTT. Its translation: CASSGFRGRFAEAFF.